This T cell receptor (beta chain) was retrieved from a study of blood T cells in healthy people across ages. Then a second PCR, running roughly 7 to 11 cycles, was carried out with a sample-barcoded 5' primer and a J-beta primer mix. MiXCR, applied by TCRdb to the 5' RACE reads, yields one record per CDR3 protein. The data hold about 580,000 distinct CDR3 sequences, with 47% observed a single time. The sample holds a few counts of this clonotype. Germline CDR1 DFQATT, CDR2 SNEGSKA (reference sequence). The CDR3 loop spans 17 amino acids. Losses at the gene ends were 2 bases for V and 6 bases for J; bases not matched to a gene: 16.

This sequence originates from a man older than 75 in good health. Input material: blood. The J gene is TRBJ2-3, the V gene TRBV20-1, with TRBD2 identical over 8 bases. Here the CDR3 DNA reads TGCAGTGCTAGACAAGGGGGAGGAAGCGGGGGAAGGGATACGCAGTATTTT. Its protein is CSARQGGGSGGRDTQYF.